This T cell receptor (beta chain) was recovered during a study of radiotherapy plus CTLA-4 blockade in lung cancer (dated 2018 in TCRdb). The study in broad terms: Objective responses were observed in 18% of enrolled patients, and disease control was achieved in 30% to 40%. Study-wide conclusions, independent of this receptor: The strongest predictors of response were reported to be early dynamic shifts in blood T cell clones along with a rise in serum interferon-beta following radiation. After treatment with radiotherapy and ipilimumab, TCR clones that originated in tumors expanded in peripheral blood.

The study tested focal radiation therapy combined with CTLA-4 blockade (ipilimumab) in patients with chemo-refractory metastatic non-small-cell lung cancer. From the cysteine through the phenylalanine, the CDR3 covers 15 amino acids. Of all the DNA, just the CDR3 is kept, 45 bases in frame from base 1. CDR1 and CDR2 (SGHTA, FQGNSA) derive from the germline V gene. The junction carries 16 bases between V and J, which are trimmed by 7 bases and 0 bases respectively. The library was built by means of the immunoSEQ multiplex PCR assay. In TCRdb, the immuneACCESS table is reduced to in-frame sequences with V and J assigned. These tables do not hold every clone; where another copy was compared, an unresolved V gene accounts for under half, and the others remain unexplained. The sample profile shows approximately 60,000 clones; roughly 80% of them were found once. Jointly, the top ten make up approximately 4.5% of the sample.

Remarks on this clone: Its recognized antigen is unknown. Within one base of it there is no much larger clone, and no base qualities were kept.

This clonotype was sampled from a human donor with non-small cell lung cancer who had a complete response to radiotherapy plus ipilimumab. Material: peripheral blood, obtained from a patient treated with radiotherapy plus ipilimumab. Recombination joined TRBV7-2 with TRBJ2-7, and possibly TRBD2, on 6 matching bases. The nucleotide sequence reads as follows: TGTGCCAGCACCCGATCGGGGGTCGGCTCCTACGAGCAGTACTTC. Translated, this gives CASTRSGVGSYEQYF.